These 16 T cell receptor beta chains originate from one sample sequenced in a study of T cells expressing NK-cell markers. With the 5' RACE reads reprocessed, TCRdb shows one record per CDR3 protein and no DNA. Here the sample table reports about 430,000 distinct CDR3 sequences. The sample taken for sequencing was blood T cells: a sorted CD56 or NKG2C T cell subset, CD4+ or CD8+ T cells, or bulk PBMC T cells (not recorded which). All receptors come from a woman in her fifties or sixties in good health.

V and J are TRBV7-3 and TRBJ1-1. Germline-derived CDR1 and CDR2 are SGHTA and FQGTGA. The CDR3 runs to 15 residues. This chain's CDR3 is CASSLIVYLRAEAFF.

The chain recombines TRBV5-1 with TRBJ2-3; the TRBD2 assignment by TCRdb is unverifiable without DNA. The CDR3 contains 16 residues. The germline V gene encodes CDR1 SGHRS and CDR2 YFSETQ. This CDR3 reads CASSLEGLAGEDTQYF.

The chain combines TRBV11-3 with TRBJ1-2; the D gene TCRdb calls, TRBD1, cannot be checked with no DNA. The CDR3 runs 14 residues. Germline loops: CDR1 SGHNT, CDR2 YENEEA. This CDR3 is CASSLMQGADGYTF.

The V gene is TRBV7-3, the J gene TRBJ2-1; TCRdb names TRBD1, which stays unverified in the absence of DNA. Germline V gene sequence: CDR1 SGHTA, CDR2 FQGTGA. The CDR3 consists of 16 residues. The CDR3 protein is CASSLGSGTGDYEQFF.

This chain uses TRBV29-1 with TRBJ1-2; TCRdb reports TRBD1, a call that lacks DNA to check it against. CDR3 length: 15 amino acids. Germline V CDR1 and CDR2: SQVTM, ANQGSEA. CDR3 in amino acids: CSALDRGEANYGYTF.

The chain links TRBV20-1 to TRBJ2-1; TCRdb's D call of TRBD2 is untestable without DNA. The CDR3 runs 19 residues. Germline V CDR1 and CDR2: DFQATT, SNEGSKA (reference sequence). This chain's CDR3 is CSARQGLAGGPALYNEQFF.

The rearrangement uses TRBV7-2 and TRBJ1-5. CDR1 and CDR2 (germline): SGHTA, FQGNSA. This CDR3 region has 14 residues. The chain's CDR3 is CASSLETNYQPQHF.

The rearrangement joins TRBV20-1 to TRBJ2-3; lacking DNA, the TRBD2 call made by TCRdb goes unchecked. There are 13 residues in the CDR3. Germline V gene lookup returns CDR1 DFQATT and CDR2 SNEGSKA (reference sequence). The CDR3 is CSANKRGTDTQYF.

This chain links TRBV5-1 with TRBJ1-2; the D gene TCRdb calls, TRBD1, cannot be checked with no DNA. This CDR3 contains 17 residues. Germline assignment: CDR1 SGHRS and CDR2 YFSETQ. This CDR3 is CASSSTGGTPNLYGYTF.

The V call is TRBV12-5, the J call TRBJ2-5. Germline assignment: CDR1 LGHNT and CDR2 FRNRAP. The CDR3 runs to 15 residues. The CDR3 sequence is CASGLRSADQETQYF.

The chain links TRBV10-1 to TRBJ2-7; the TCRdb call, TRBD2, lacks DNA for checking. This CDR3 contains 15 residues. Germline CDR1 WNHNN, CDR2 SYGVQD (reference sequence). The CDR3 region is CASSRGVAGGYEQYF.

The V and J genes are TRBV7-8 and TRBJ2-1; the D call from TCRdb, TRBD2, cannot be confirmed without DNA. The CDR3 is 15 residues long. The germline V gene encodes CDR1 SGHVS and CDR2 FQNEAQ. CDR3 in amino acids: CASSLYVGLAAEQFF. The complete variable domain, with remaining parts taken from reference TRBV7-8 and TRBJ2-1, reads GAGVSQSPRYKVAKRGQDVALRCDPISGHVSLFWYQQALGQGPEFLTYFQNEAQLDKSGLPSDRFFAERPEGSVSTLKIQRTQQEDSAVYLCASSLYVGLAAEQFFGPGTRLTVL.

This chain links TRBV25-1 with TRBJ2-5. Germline V gene sequence: CDR1 MGHDK, CDR2 SYGVNS. The CDR3 is 12 amino acids. CDR3 residues: CASSEGSQTQYF.

CDR3 sequence reads: CASSQGRFNTEAFF. V usage is TRBV3-1 and J usage is TRBJ1-1. Germline V lookup: CDR1 LGHDT, CDR2 YNNKEL (reference sequence). The CDR3 spans 14 residues.

The J gene is TRBJ1-1, the V gene TRBV18; the D gene TCRdb calls, TRBD1, cannot be checked with no DNA. The CDR3 has 17 amino acids. Germline lookup yields CDR1 KGHSH and CDR2 LQKENI. The CDR3 spells CASSPVFSGLLNTEAFF.

The rearrangement links TRBV14 to TRBJ2-1; TCRdb's D call, TRBD2, is unchecked because there is no DNA. CDR3 length equals 16 residues. Per germline, CDR1 SGHDN and CDR2 FVKESK. CDR3: CASSQALAGGPFEQFF.